The 32 T cell receptor beta chains in this list originate from one sample, sequenced in a study of T cell repertoires in cytomegalovirus infection. The antigens these receptors bind are not known. TCRdb re-analysed the reads in MiXCR, keeping a single row per CDR3 protein. The sample has around 81,000 distinct CDR3 sequences, 35% to 45% seen once; the top ten hold 85% to 95%. This material consisted of CD8+ T cells from cultured PBMCs, taken from culture after CMV antigen stimulation. These receptors all come from a human donor in good health (CMV status not recorded). Some clones in this sample may be carry-over from other donors' samples.

The chain couples TRBV20-1 to TRBJ2-3, with TRBD2 identical over 9 bases. The CDR3 runs to 17 residues. J was trimmed by 0 bases and V by 6 bases; bases with no gene match: 13. The V gene's germline CDR1 is DFQATT and CDR2 SNEGSKA (reference sequence). In DNA, the CDR3 is TGCAGTGCACGGCGGTCAAGCGGGGGGCAAAGCACAGATACGCAGTATTTT. This encodes CSARRSSGGQSTDTQYF.

J is TRBJ2-1 and V is TRBV6-1; 11 nucleotides match TRBD1. V shed 3 bases, J shed 0 bases, and the junction held 7 bases outside the gene matches. CDR1 and CDR2 from the germline V gene are MNHNS and SASEGT. The CDR3 spans 18 residues. CDR3 loop: CASSEPGQGESSYNEQFF. For the CDR3, the DNA is TGTGCCAGCAGTGAGCCGGGACAGGGGGAGAGCTCCTACAATGAGCAGTTCTTC.

There are a few counts of this clonotype. This chain joins TRBV7-9 and TRBJ2-7; D unresolved. Germline CDR1 and CDR2: SEHNR and FQNEAQ (reference sequence). Trimming cost V 5 bases and J 0 bases, with 11 bases left between them. This CDR3 region has 14 residues. The CDR3 is CASSQLADSYEQYF. The CDR3 DNA reads as TGTGCCAGCAGCCAGCTGGCGGACTCCTACGAGCAGTACTTC. The full variable domain, completed using reference TRBV7-9 and TRBJ2-7, is DTGVSQNPRHKITKRGQNVTFRCDPISEHNRLYWYRQTLGQGPEFLTYFQNEAQLEKSRLLSDRFSAERPKGSFSTLEIQRTEQGDSAMYLCASSQLADSYEQYFGPGTRLTVT.

This clonotype came up once. The gene calls are TRBV27 and TRBJ2-2, with 8 bases lining up with TRBD1. J was trimmed by 1 base and V by 7 bases; bases with no gene match: 2. The CDR3 is made up of 14 amino acids. From germline, CDR1 is MNHEY and CDR2 SMNVEV (reference sequence). The CDR3 bases are TGTGCCAGCACGGACAGGGAGAACACCGGGGAGCTGTTTTTT. It codes for CASTDRENTGELFF.

This chain joins TRBV6-1 and TRBJ1-2; D uncertain. The V end was cut by 6 bases, the J end by 6 bases, with 17 bases between. Germline CDR1 MNHNS, CDR2 SASEGT. The CDR3 sequence is 14 residues long. CDR3 amino acids: CASSPWEATDGYTF. As DNA, the CDR3 is TGTGCCAGCAGCCCCTGGGAAGCCACGGATGGCTACACCTTC.

Only a few counts were recorded for this clonotype. The rearrangement uses TRBV4-1 and TRBJ1-1; D is ambiguous. Germline V gene sequence: CDR1 MGHRA, CDR2 YSYEKL. Trimming removed 0 bases at V and 5 bases at J, with 10 bases between. The CDR3 has 14 amino acids. The CDR3 nucleotides are TGCGCCAGCAGCCAAGAATCGGGGTGGACTGAAGCTTTCTTT. Translating gives CASSQESGWTEAFF.

The rearrangement joins TRBV6-4 to TRBJ1-2; D is perhaps TRBD1 (5 bases). Germline loops: CDR1 MRHNA, CDR2 SNTAGT. Trimming stripped 2 bases from V and 4 bases from J, with 14 bases between. The length of the CDR3 is 15 residues. For the CDR3, the DNA is TGTGCCAGCAGTGACCCGGGACGAGGTGGCTATGGCTACACCTTC. This sequence encodes CASSDPGRGGYGYTF.

This clonotype has a handful of counts. This rearrangement joins TRBV11-2 to TRBJ2-1, with a weak D call TRBD1 (5 bases). With 5 bases removed from V and 0 bases from J, the gap between germline ends came to 14 bases. This CDR3 has 16 amino acids. Germline V lookup: CDR1 SGHAT, CDR2 FQNNGV. CDR3 DNA: TGTGCCAGCAGCCTCCTCGGCAGGGTCTCCTACAATGAGCAGTTCTTC. Translation: CASSLLGRVSYNEQFF.

This clonotype was found many times. The chain links TRBV19 to TRBJ1-1, with D maybe TRBD1 (6 bases). The CDR3 is made up of 16 amino acids. Trimming removed 3 bases from V and 0 bases from J, with 14 bases in between. Germline V CDR1 and CDR2: LNHDA, SQIVND (reference sequence). In DNA form, the CDR3 reads TGTGCCAGTAGTATGGAGGACAGCTTTTTGAACACTGAAGCTTTCTTT. It encodes CASSMEDSFLNTEAFF.

This sequence joins TRBV5-1 and TRBJ1-1; D unclear. Germline-derived CDR1 and CDR2 are SGHRS and YFSETQ. This CDR3 region has 16 residues. The V end lost 0 bases, the J end lost 0 bases, and 12 bases lay between the germline ends. The CDR3 sequence is CASSLEVRQLNTEAFF. The CDR3 bases are TGCGCCAGCAGCTTGGAAGTGAGGCAGTTGAACACTGAAGCTTTCTTT.

This clonotype was seen only a few times. The chain carries TRBV7-2 and TRBJ1-1; no firm D call. From germline, CDR1 is SGHTA and CDR2 FQGNSA. With 1 base removed from V and 6 bases from J, the gap between germline ends came to 12 bases. This CDR3 spans 14 amino acids. The CDR3 region has the DNA TGTGCCAGCAGCTTAGACGGGATTAGCGCTGAAGCTTTCTTT. Amino acid sequence: CASSLDGISAEAFF.

This sequence joins TRBV12-3 or TRBV12-4 and TRBJ2-1; D not certain. The CDR3 extends over 14 amino acids. Trimming shortened V by 2 bases and J by 8 bases, and 13 bases separated the two germline ends. The CDR3 region is CASSLRFRPDEQFF. CDR3 sequence (DNA): TGTGCCAGCAGTTTAAGATTCCGCCCGGATGAGCAGTTCTTC.

The rearrangement links TRBV7-6 to TRBJ1-5; no clear D. CDR1 is SGHVS and CDR2 is FNYEAQ in the germline V gene. V was shortened by 1 base and J by 5 bases, with 6 bases between the two germline ends. The CDR3 runs to 13 residues. CDR3 protein: CASSLESYQPQHF. CDR3 nucleotide sequence: TGTGCCAGCAGCTTAGAGAGTTATCAGCCCCAGCATTTT.

CDR3 in DNA: TGTGCCAGCAGTGGAAGCCTGGGGGGGCGCGATGAGCAGTTCTTC. Its translation: CASSGSLGGRDEQFF. The chain links TRBV9 to TRBJ2-1; D is perhaps TRBD2 (7 bases). Trimming cost V 5 bases and J 8 bases, with 20 bases left between them. Germline V lookup: CDR1 SGDLS, CDR2 YYNGEE. This CDR3 contains 15 residues.

This clonotype was counted between two and nine times. The V gene is TRBV6-5, the J gene TRBJ1-1; the match to TRBD1 covers 7 bases. The CDR3 loop spans 14 amino acids. Losses at the gene ends were 6 bases for V and 3 bases for J; bases not matched to a gene: 7. Germline assignment: CDR1 MNHEY and CDR2 SVGAGI. In DNA, the CDR3 is TGTGCCAGCAGCGGAGACAGGGTAGACACTGAAGCTTTCTTT. It encodes CASSGDRVDTEAFF.

The V call is TRBV2, the J call TRBJ1-3, with D hard to call. Germline loops: CDR1 SNHLY, CDR2 FYNNEI. This CDR3 spans 13 amino acids. The ends were cut back, 8 bases at V and 4 bases at J, with 12 bases in the middle. CDR3 DNA sequence: TGTGCCAGCCGGCTAATGCCGGGAAACACCATATATTTT. Its protein product is CASRLMPGNTIYF.

This clonotype has just a few counts. This chain connects TRBV18 to TRBJ1-1; D ambiguous. With 1 base removed from V and 1 base from J, the gap between germline ends came to 16 bases. Looked up from germline, CDR1 is KGHSH and CDR2 is LQKENI. The length of the CDR3 is 17 residues. The CDR3 here is CASSPRHSGGGNTEAFF. The CDR3 nucleotides are TGTGCCAGCTCACCACGGCACTCGGGCGGAGGGAACACTGAAGCTTTCTTT.

The V call is TRBV10-3, the J call TRBJ2-1; 9 bases agree with TRBD2. The CDR3 length is 16 residues. Germline loops: CDR1 ENHRY, CDR2 SYGVKD. Trimming cost V 0 bases and J 4 bases; bases outside gene matches: 4. CDR3 DNA: TGTGCCATCAGTGAGTCCCTAGCGGGGAATTACAATGAGCAGTTCTTC. Amino acid sequence: CAISESLAGNYNEQFF.

The V gene is TRBV19, the J gene TRBJ1-5; D remains ambiguous. V gave up 1 base and J gave up 6 bases, with 13 bases separating them. Germline V CDR1 and CDR2: LNHDA, SQIVND (reference sequence). There are 15 residues in the CDR3. As DNA, the CDR3 is TGTGCCAGTAGTATAGGGGAATTACCGGTTCAGCCCCAGCATTTT. Translated, it gives CASSIGELPVQPQHF.

As DNA, the CDR3 is TGCGCCAGCAGCCAAGATGGGTCCGGAGTCGGAAACACCATATATTTT. Protein sequence: CASSQDGSGVGNTIYF. The chain carries TRBV4-3 and TRBJ1-3; no firm D call. The CDR3 is 16 amino acids. V dropped 0 bases and J dropped 4 bases, with 13 bases sitting between them. Germline CDR1 and CDR2: LGHNA and YSLEER.

This clonotype was observed a few times. The gene calls are TRBV12-3 or TRBV12-4 and TRBJ1-3, with D unclear. V shed 5 bases and J shed 4 bases, with 12 bases lying between them. The CDR3 length is 14 residues. The CDR3 DNA sequence: TGTGCCAGCAGTCCCTCGGCAGGCGGAAACACCATATATTTT. Protein: CASSPSAGGNTIYF.

The V call is TRBV4-1, the J call TRBJ2-7; 7 nucleotides match TRBD1. Trimming removed 2 bases from V and 4 bases from J; junction bases left unmatched: 2. The CDR3 spans 13 residues. Germline-derived CDR1 and CDR2 are MGHRA and YSYEKL. The CDR3 here is CASSQQQGYEQYF. CDR3 nucleotide sequence: TGCGCCAGCAGCCAACAACAGGGGTACGAGCAGTACTTC.

The V and J genes are TRBV7-2 and TRBJ2-3, with D possibly TRBD2 on 6 matching bases. The V end lost 6 bases, the J end lost 0 bases, and 13 bases lay between the germline ends. CDR3 size: 15 residues. Germline V lookup: CDR1 SGHTA, CDR2 FQGNSA. The CDR3 protein is CASSYSGSSTDTQYF. Written as DNA, the CDR3 is TGTGCCAGCAGTTATAGCGGTTCTAGCACAGATACGCAGTATTTT.

The J gene is TRBJ2-7, the V gene TRBV10-2; the match to TRBD2 covers 7 bases. The CDR3 extends over 14 amino acids. CDR1 and CDR2 from the germline V gene are WSHSY and SAAADI. V was pared by 3 bases and J by 3 bases, with 5 bases of the junction left unmatched. In DNA form, the CDR3 reads TGCGCCAGCAGTGAAACTAGCGCTGACTACGAGCAGTACTTC. Protein: CASSETSADYEQYF.

This clonotype occurred many times. The rearrangement links TRBV27 to TRBJ2-7, with D tentatively TRBD2 (5 bases). V was cut by 6 bases and J by 6 bases, with 12 bases left in between. The V gene's germline CDR1 is MNHEY and CDR2 SMNVEV (reference sequence). This CDR3 is built from 12 residues. The CDR3 loop is CASSFLRGEQYF. The CDR3 bases are TGTGCCAGCAGCTTCCTCCGGGGCGAGCAGTACTTC.

The genes are TRBV19 and TRBJ2-7, with 7 bases matching TRBD1. J was trimmed by 2 bases and V by 5 bases; bases with no gene match: 6. Germline loops: CDR1 LNHDA, CDR2 SQIVND (reference sequence). The CDR3 length is 14 residues. The DNA of the CDR3 is TGTGCCAGTAGTTTGACAGGGAGCGCCTACGAGCAGTACTTC. Amino acid sequence: CASSLTGSAYEQYF.

This clonotype showed up just a few times. The V gene is TRBV7-8, the J gene TRBJ1-2; possible D gene TRBD1, 6 bases. Germline CDR1 SGHVS, CDR2 FQNEAQ. This CDR3 contains 14 residues. Trimming pared 7 bases from V and 3 bases from J, leaving 15 bases between. The CDR3 DNA follows: TGTGCCAGCACCATAAGGGGGGCCTACTATGGCTACACCTTC. Amino acid sequence: CASTIRGAYYGYTF. Full variable domain (missing parts from reference TRBV7-8 and TRBJ1-2): GAGVSQSPRYKVAKRGQDVALRCDPISGHVSLFWYQQALGQGPEFLTYFQNEAQLDKSGLPSDRFFAERPEGSVSTLKIQRTQQEDSAVYLCASTIRGAYYGYTFGSGTRLTVV.

J is TRBJ1-1 and V is TRBV6-8; a weak D match, TRBD1 (6 bases). This CDR3 region has 13 residues. V lost 4 bases to trimming and J lost 4 bases, with 10 bases between them. CDR1 is MNHGY and CDR2 is SAAAGT in the germline V gene. CDR3 in DNA: TGTGCCAGCAGTTCCCCAGGGGCCACTGAAGCTTTCTTT. It specifies CASSSPGATEAFF.

The chain links TRBV7-4 to TRBJ2-5; D call uncertain. This CDR3 has 15 amino acids. The germline gives CDR1 SGHVT, CDR2 SQSDAQ. Trimming removed 3 bases from V and 0 bases from J, with 11 bases in between. The CDR3 bases are TGTGCCAGCAGCTTCGGACCAACTCACCAAGAGACCCAGTACTTC. Its translation is CASSFGPTHQETQYF.

This chain joins TRBV12-3 or TRBV12-4 and TRBJ2-5, with TRBD1 matching 8 bases. The ends lost 5 bases at V and 4 bases at J; junction bases unmatched: 12. The CDR3 runs 16 residues. The CDR3 DNA is TGTGCCAGCAGTCTCCCCGGGGCAGGGGGCCCAGAGACCCAGTACTTC. This translates into CASSLPGAGGPETQYF.

The chain is built from TRBV11-2 and TRBJ2-7; D unresolved. The CDR3 contains 15 residues. From germline, CDR1 is SGHAT and CDR2 FQNNGV. V lost 2 bases and J lost 4, with 15 bases in between. The CDR3 DNA reads as TGTGCCAGCAGCTTACGGCCCGACGGACGGTACGAGCAGTACTTC. It is translated as CASSLRPDGRYEQYF. Variable domain in full (rest from reference TRBV11-2 and TRBJ2-7): EAGVAQSPRYKIIEKRQSVAFWCNPISGHATLYWYQQILGQGPKLLIQFQNNGVVDDSQLPKDRFSAERLKGVDSTLKIQPAKLEDSAVYLCASSLRPDGRYEQYFGPGTRLTVT.

This clonotype was observed a handful of times. The CDR3 coding sequence is TGTGCCAGCAGTTACTCGATGGTAGCGGGGGGGCCAGAGACAGATACGCAGTATTTT. Protein: CASSYSMVAGGPETDTQYF. The chain uses TRBV6-6 and TRBJ2-3, with 11 bases matching TRBD2. Germline lookup yields CDR1 MNHNY and CDR2 SVGAGI (reference sequence). V dropped 0 bases and J dropped 3; count of bases not matched to a gene: 11. This CDR3 has 19 residues.